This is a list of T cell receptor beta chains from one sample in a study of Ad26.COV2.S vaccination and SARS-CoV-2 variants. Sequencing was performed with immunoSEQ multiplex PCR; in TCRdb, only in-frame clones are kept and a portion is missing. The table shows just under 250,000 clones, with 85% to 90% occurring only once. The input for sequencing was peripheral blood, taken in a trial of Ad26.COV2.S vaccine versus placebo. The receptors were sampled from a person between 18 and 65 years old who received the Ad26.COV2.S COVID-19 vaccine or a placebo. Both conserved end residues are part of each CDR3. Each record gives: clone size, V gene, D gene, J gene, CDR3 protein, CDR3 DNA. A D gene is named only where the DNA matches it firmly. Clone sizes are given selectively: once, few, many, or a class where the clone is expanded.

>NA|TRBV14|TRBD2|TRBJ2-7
CASSLGLAGKGEQYF
TGTGCCAGCAGCCTAGGACTAGCCGGCAAGGGCGAGCAGTACTTC
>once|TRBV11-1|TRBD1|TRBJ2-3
CASSLDGQASTDTQYF
TGTGCCAGCAGCTTAGACGGACAGGCCAGCACAGATACGCAGTATTTT
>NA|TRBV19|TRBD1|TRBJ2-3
CASSRTGGTDTQYF
TGTGCCAGTTCGAGGACAGGGGGTACAGATACGCAGTATTTT
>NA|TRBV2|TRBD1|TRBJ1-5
CASSEWDSGIWNSNQPQHF
TGTGCCAGCAGTGAATGGGACAGCGGTATCTGGAATAGCAATCAGCCCCAGCATTTT
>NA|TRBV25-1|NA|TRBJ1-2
CASSEPGPDSNYGYTF
TGTGCCAGCAGTGAACCGGGACCGGACTCTAACTATGGCTACACCTTC
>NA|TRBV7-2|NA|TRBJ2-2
CASSLGGILGGELFF
TGTGCCAGCAGCTTAGGGGGAATTCTAGGCGGGGAGCTGTTTTTT
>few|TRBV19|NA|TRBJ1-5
CASSFLGANQPQHF
TGTGCCAGTAGTTTCCTAGGGGCCAATCAGCCCCAGCATTTT
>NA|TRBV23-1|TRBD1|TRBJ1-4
CASPGQGGEKLFF
TGCGCCAGCCCGGGACAGGGAGGTGAAAAACTGTTTTTT
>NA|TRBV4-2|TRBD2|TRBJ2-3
CASSRNIAGSSTDTQYF
TGTGCCAGCAGCCGAAACATAGCGGGAAGTAGCACAGATACGCAGTATTTT
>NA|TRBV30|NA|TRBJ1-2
CAWRGTGTDGYTF
TGTGCCTGGAGGGGCACAGGGACGGATGGCTACACCTTC
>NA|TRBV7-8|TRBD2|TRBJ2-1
CASSFGLAGARNNEQFF
TGTGCCAGCAGCTTCGGTTTAGCGGGGGCGCGAAACAATGAGCAGTTCTTC
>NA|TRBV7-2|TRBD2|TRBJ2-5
CASSQFGGRETQYF
TGTGCCAGCAGCCAATTTGGCGGGAGAGAGACCCAGTACTTC
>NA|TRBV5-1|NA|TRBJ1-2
CASSESGTTYGYTF
TGCGCCAGCAGCGAATCCGGGACAACTTATGGCTACACCTTC
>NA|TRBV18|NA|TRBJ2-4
CASSPGGRAKNIQYF
TGTGCCAGCTCACCAGGGGGGCGAGCCAAAAACATTCAGTACTTC
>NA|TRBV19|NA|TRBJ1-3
CASSATGNAGNTIYF
TGTGCCAGTAGTGCAACCGGGAACGCGGGAAACACCATATATTTT
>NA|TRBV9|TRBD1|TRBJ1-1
CASSVGGRGFVQNTEAFF
TGTGCCAGCAGCGTAGGTGGCAGGGGGTTTGTCCAGAACACTGAAGCTTTCTTT
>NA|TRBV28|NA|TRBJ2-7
CASSLRSGAGVEQYF
TGTGCCAGCAGTTTGAGGTCAGGGGCTGGGGTCGAGCAGTACTTC
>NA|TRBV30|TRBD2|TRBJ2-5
CAEAGGHRETQYF
TGTGCCGAGGCGGGGGGGCATCGGGAGACCCAGTACTTC
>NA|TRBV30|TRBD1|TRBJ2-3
CAWSGTGGGGTQYF
TGTGCCTGGAGCGGGACAGGGGGCGGTGGTACGCAGTATTTT
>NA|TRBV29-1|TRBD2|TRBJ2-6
CSARGGPRSGANVLTF
TGCAGCGCCCGGGGGGGACCCCGCTCTGGGGCCAACGTCCTGACTTTC
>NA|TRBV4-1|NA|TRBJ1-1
CASSQEKPMNTEAFF
TGCGCCAGCAGCCAAGAAAAGCCCATGAACACTGAAGCTTTCTTT
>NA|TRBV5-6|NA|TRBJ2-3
CASSLRYFSTDTQYF
TGTGCCAGCAGCTTGAGATATTTTAGCACAGATACGCAGTATTTT
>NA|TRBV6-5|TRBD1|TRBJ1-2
CASSPGTGGGYTF
TGTGCCAGCAGCCCCGGGACAGGAGGGGGCTACACCTTC
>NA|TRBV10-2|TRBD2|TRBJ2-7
CATLEAGVLNEQYF
TGCGCCACCTTGGAGGCGGGAGTACTAAACGAGCAGTACTTC
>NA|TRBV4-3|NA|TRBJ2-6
CASSQGNSGVGANVLTF
TGCGCCAGCAGCCAAGGAAATTCGGGGGTGGGGGCCAACGTCCTGACTTTC
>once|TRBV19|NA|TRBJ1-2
CASSIMDLGTNYGYTF
TGTGCCAGTAGTATTATGGATCTTGGAACTAACTATGGCTACACCTTC
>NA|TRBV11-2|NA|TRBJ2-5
CASSLGQPGETQYF
TGTGCCAGCAGCTTAGGTCAGCCGGGAGAGACCCAGTACTTC
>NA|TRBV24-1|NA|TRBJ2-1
CATNPVGHNEQFF
TGTGCCACCAACCCAGTAGGCCACAATGAGCAGTTCTTC
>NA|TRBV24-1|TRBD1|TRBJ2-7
CATSMGQGKTYEQYF
TGTGCCACCAGCATGGGACAGGGAAAGACCTACGAGCAGTACTTC
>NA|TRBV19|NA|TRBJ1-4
CASSWGWGFEKLFF
TGTGCCAGTAGTTGGGGATGGGGCTTTGAAAAACTGTTTTTT
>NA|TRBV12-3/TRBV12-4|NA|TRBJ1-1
CASRISGRTEAFF
TGTGCCAGCAGAATTTCAGGTCGGACTGAAGCTTTCTTT
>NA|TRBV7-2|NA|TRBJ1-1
CASSRAMNTEAFF
TGTGCCAGCTCACGGGCGATGAACACTGAAGCTTTCTTT
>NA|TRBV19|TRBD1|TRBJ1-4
CASSNRGQLGINEKLFF
TGTGCCAGTAGTAACAGGGGCCAGCTCGGTATTAATGAAAAACTGTTTTTT
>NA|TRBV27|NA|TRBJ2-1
CASSFYDRPKGEQFF
TGTGCCAGCAGTTTCTATGACAGGCCGAAGGGTGAGCAGTTCTTC
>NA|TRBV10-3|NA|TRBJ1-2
CAIGEAGSPNYGYTF
TGTGCCATTGGCGAGGCGGGGAGCCCTAACTATGGCTACACCTTC